The source of this T cell receptor (beta chain) is a study of cytomegalovirus exposure and HLA in healthy donors. Use of 60 Vbeta and 13 Jbeta primers characterized the PCR. The method was immunoSEQ multiplex PCR; TCRdb's version includes in-frame clones alone and lacks a portion of them. Of roughly 220,000 clones listed, approximately 68% are singletons. This CDR3 comprises 15 residues. Germline assignment: CDR1 LNHNV and CDR2 YYDKDF (reference sequence). The rearrangement links TRBV15 to TRBJ2-5; TRBD1 matches at 7 bases. The end of the DNA aligns better with TRBJ2-7, so the J call may be wrong. The sample taken for sequencing was PBMCs. This TCR derives from a woman between 25 and 40 years old in good health and CMV-seronegative. The CDR3 DNA is TGTGCCACCACAAAGGATTTGGGACAGACGGGCGAGCAGTACTTC. Translated, it gives CATTKDLGQTGEQYF.